Each of the 4 T cell receptor beta chains below was sequenced from the same sample in a study of T cells after yellow fever vaccination. TCRdb reprocessed the 5' RACE reads with MiXCR, giving one entry per CDR3 protein. The repertoire holds 45,000 to 65,000 distinct CDR3 sequences, with approximately 6.6% as singletons. This sample comprised CD8+ T cells not binding an NS4B(214-222) dextramer, sorted from PBMCs, obtained about 49 days after the first yellow fever vaccination. The receptors come from a young man who received the YFV17D yellow fever vaccine.

This clonotype was picked up many times. This chain links TRBV27 with TRBJ1-5; D uncertain. Germline V CDR1 and CDR2: MNHEY, SMNVEV (reference sequence). The CDR3 covers 14 residues. V was shortened by 3 bases and J by 1 base, with 7 bases between the two germline ends. In nucleotides, the CDR3 is TGTGCCAGCAGTTTCCCGGGCAGCAATCAGCCCCAGCATTTT. This translates into CASSFPGSNQPQHF.

Concerning this clonotype itself: One end of the junction does not line up with germline, which may come from a read error. The chain carries TRBV3-1 and TRBJ2-1, with TRBD2 matching over 7 bases. This CDR3 contains 17 residues. Germline CDR1 LGHDT, CDR2 YNNKEL (reference sequence). CDR3 sequence (DNA): TGTGCCTGCAGCCAAGAAGGTCGGGGGGACTCCTACAATGAGCAGTTCTTC. Amino acid sequence: CACSQEGRGDSYNEQFF.

This clonotype came up a few times. One end of the junction is discordant with germline, which a read error may explain. The DNA for the CDR3 is TGCTGTGCTAGTTATAAAGGGGACCGGGAAGGGGATACGCAGTATTTT. The encoded protein is CCASYKGDREGDTQYF. The genes are TRBV20-1 and TRBJ2-3; D possibly uses TRBD1 or TRBD2 (5 bases each). Germline values: CDR1 DFQATT, CDR2 SNEGSKA (reference sequence). This CDR3 has 16 amino acids.

This clonotype was counted only a few times. This rearrangement joins TRBV7-2 to TRBJ1-6; the D is unclear. From germline, CDR1 is SGHTA and CDR2 FQGNSA. The ends were cut back, 1 base at V and 14 bases at J, with 18 bases in the middle. The CDR3 has 15 residues. The CDR3 sequence: CASSLVVPTKRSLHF. CDR3 in DNA: TGTGCCAGCAGCTTAGTCGTTCCGACGAAGCGGTCCCTCCACTTT.